This TCR beta chain was observed in a study of CD8 T cells in ankylosing spondylitis. Whole-study findings and limits: Disease-linked clones, CD8+, were relatively rare in peripheral blood.

A note on this clonotype: The antigen is undetermined.

The CDR3 is made up of 13 amino acids. V shed 7 bases and J shed 4 bases, with 11 bases lying between them. Germline-derived CDR1 and CDR2 are SNHLY and FYNNEI. TCRdb re-derived calls from the 5' RACE reads in MiXCR, one entry per CDR3 protein. Here the sample spans some 140,000 distinct CDR3 sequences, about an eighth being singletons. The clonotype was recovered from a female donor with ankylosing spondylitis or in good health (not recorded which). The sequenced sample consisted of blood, either unsorted or a sorted T cell fraction (not recorded which). This sequence joins TRBV2 and TRBJ1-5; no clear D. Written as DNA, the CDR3 is TGTGCCAGCAATTCCGGGGAAAATCAGCCCCAGCATTTT. Translated: CASNSGENQPQHF.